The rows below give T cell receptor beta chains drawn from one sample of a study of shared T cell receptors in the human thymus. Generated by immunoSEQ multiplex PCR, the TCRdb table keeps only in-frame clones and is missing some. The sample has some 700,000 clones; around 85% are singletons. This sample was also put to use in a study of human thymus T cells.

The sample consisted of thymocytes. Receptors originate from a girl less than two years old with a congenital heart defect. The CDR3 runs from the conserved cysteine through the conserved F or W. The D gene is left open where the match is weak. Rows give clone size only sometimes, using once, few, many, or a class for an expanded clone.

j_gene | abundance | d_gene | v_gene | CDR3nt | CDR3aa
TRBJ2-5 | . | . | TRBV11-2 | TGTGCCAGCAGCTTATATTTCAGAGACCACCGAGGGGAGACCCAGTACTTC | CASSLYFRDHRGETQYF
TRBJ1-2 | . | . | TRBV14 | TGTGCCAGCAGCCCAACGCCGGGACACAGCTATGGCTACACCTTC | CASSPTPGHSYGYTF
TRBJ1-3 | . | . | TRBV19 | TGTGCCAGTTGCGACACCTCTGGAAACACCATATATTTT | CASCDTSGNTIYF
TRBJ1-1 | . | TRBD1 | TRBV15 | TGTGCCACCAGCATAATTTCGGGACAGGGGGAAGACATGAACACTGAAGCTTTCTTT | CATSIISGQGEDMNTEAFF
TRBJ1-5 | . | TRBD1 | TRBV7-9 | TGTGCCAGCAGCTCGACAGGGCCGGAAGGACAGCCCCAGCATTTT | CASSSTGPEGQPQHF
TRBJ1-5 | . | TRBD1 | TRBV28 | TGTGCCAGCAGAACAGAACAGGGGTCGGGCAATCAGCCCCAGCATTTT | CASRTEQGSGNQPQHF
TRBJ1-5 | . | . | TRBV28 | TGTGCCAGCAGGTCGGGGGGTCAGCCCCAGCATTTT | CASRSGGQPQHF
TRBJ1-1 | . | . | TRBV9 | TGTGCCAGCAGCGTAGTGAGCGGAATTAACGAAGCTTTCTTT | CASSVVSGINEAFF
TRBJ1-2 | . | TRBD1 | TRBV27 | TGTGCCAGCAGTTTAGGGGAGGACAGGGGAGGAGCGGGCTACACCTTC | CASSLGEDRGGAGYTF
TRBJ1-6 | . | TRBD1 | TRBV11-2 | TGTGCCAGCAGCTTTCTTATTCGGACAGGGGGCGGAAATTCACCCCTCCACTTT | CASSFLIRTGGGNSPLHF
TRBJ2-3 | . | TRBD2 | TRBV4-1 | TGCGCCAGCAGCCCCCTCCTAGCGGGGGACACAGATACGCAGTATTTT | CASSPLLAGDTDTQYF
TRBJ1-4 | . | . | TRBV30 | TGTGCCTGGATAGGAGGGGTGGACGAAAAACTGTTTTTT | CAWIGGVDEKLFF
TRBJ1-1 | few | . | TRBV14 | TGTGCCAGCAGCCAGAGAGACCACGCGGGCACTGAAGCTTTCTTT | CASSQRDHAGTEAFF
TRBJ1-3 | few | . | TRBV27 | TGTGCCTCCTCCCCGGGGAAGCCTGGAAACACCATATATTTT | CASSPGKPGNTIYF
TRBJ1-1 | . | TRBD1 | TRBV6-1 | TGTGCCAGCAGTGAAGACAGGGGGCTGTGGAACACTGAAGCTTTCTTT | CASSEDRGLWNTEAFF
TRBJ1-1 | . | TRBD1 | TRBV6-6 | TGTGCCAGCGACAGGGGGCGTAACGCTGAAGCTTTCTTT | CASDRGRNAEAFF
TRBJ1-5 | . | . | TRBV6-5 | TGTGCCAGCAGTTACAATCCCGACAGTCAGCCCCAGCATTTT | CASSYNPDSQPQHF
TRBJ1-1 | . | . | TRBV15 | TGTGCCACCAGCAGAGATCGGGTGGGAGGAAACACTGAAGCTTTCTTT | CATSRDRVGGNTEAFF
TRBJ1-2 | . | . | TRBV11-2 | TGTGCCAGCAGCCGAAGAGACAGGCGAACTAACTATGGCTACACCTTC | CASSRRDRRTNYGYTF
TRBJ2-5 | . | . | TRBV7-9 | TGTGCCAGCAGCTTCGGTCGGGGTCGGGAGACCCAGTACTTC | CASSFGRGRETQYF
TRBJ1-2 | . | . | TRBV7-2 | TGTGCCAGCAGCCCACTCCGTGAGACAGGAAATAACTATGGCTACACCTTC | CASSPLRETGNNYGYTF
TRBJ1-2 | . | TRBD1 | TRBV7-9 | TGTGCCAGCAGACGGCAAGGAGGGGACAGGGGGTATGGCTACACCTTC | CASRRQGGDRGYGYTF
TRBJ1-1 | . | . | TRBV19 | TGTGCCAGTAGTATTTTGGAGGGAACTGAAGCTTTCTTT | CASSILEGTEAFF
TRBJ1-5 | . | . | TRBV11-2 | TGTGCCAGCAGCTTATTTTTCGGTCAGCCCCAGCATTTT | CASSLFFGQPQHF
TRBJ1-2 | . | TRBD1 | TRBV6-1 | TGTGCCAGCAGACGGGACAGTAACTATGGCTACACCTTC | CASRRDSNYGYTF
TRBJ2-2 | . | TRBD2 | TRBV13 | TGTGCCAGCAACTTTTATGGAGACTTTACTAGCGGGGGGCCTAGTACCGGGGAGCTGTTTTTT | CASNFYGDFTSGGPSTGELFF
TRBJ1-4 | . | . | TRBV7-9 | TGTGCCAGCAGCTTAGCCGTGGCGAAACGGGTGGAAAAACTGTTTTTT | CASSLAVAKRVEKLFF
TRBJ1-1 | . | . | TRBV5-4 | TGTGCCAGCAGCTTGGTTTCAAGGGGGACGGACGCTGAAGCTTTCTTT | CASSLVSRGTDAEAFF
TRBJ2-7 | . | . | TRBV27 | TGTGCCAGCAGTTTAGAGTCCCCCGAACAGGGTCAAACTGGGTACGAGCAGTACTTC | CASSLESPEQGQTGYEQYF
TRBJ2-7 | few | . | TRBV9 | TGTGCCAGCAGCGTAGGTGGTCTCGGAGAGAATTACGAGCAGTACTTC | CASSVGGLGENYEQYF
TRBJ1-6 | . | . | TRBV9 | TGTGCCAGCAGCGTAGGGGAAGGGGCGAATTCACCCCTCCACTTT | CASSVGEGANSPLHF
TRBJ1-6 | . | TRBD1 | TRBV27 | TGTGCCAGCAGTGGTGGGACAGGGGCTGGGCATTCACCCCTCCACTTT | CASSGGTGAGHSPLHF
TRBJ1-1 | . | . | TRBV2 | TGTGCCAGCAGTGAAGGCTCGGGGGAATGGAACACTGAAGCTTTCTTT | CASSEGSGEWNTEAFF
TRBJ1-2 | . | . | TRBV28 | TGTGCCAGCACACACAGGCTGTTTTATGGCTACACCTTC | CASTHRLFYGYTF
TRBJ1-2 | . | . | TRBV10-3 | TGTGCCATCAGTGAGTCGACGGGCAGGGAGGTGGTTAATAATGGCTACACCTTC | CAISESTGREVVNNGYTF
TRBJ1-1 | once | . | TRBV18 | TGTGCGAAACGGGGTGGGAACACTGAAGCTTTCTTT | CAKRGGNTEAFF
TRBJ1-6 | . | TRBD1 | TRBV27 | TGTGCCAGCAGTTTAAGGGGACAGGCGAATAATTCACCCCTCCACTTT | CASSLRGQANNSPLHF
TRBJ1-5 | . | TRBD1 | TRBV2 | TGTGCCAGCACCGGGACAGGGCCCCTTGGGCCCCAGCATTTT | CASTGTGPLGPQHF
TRBJ2-7 | . | TRBD1 | TRBV7-8 | TGTGCCAGCAGCTGGGACAGTACCCTCTACGAGCAGTACTTC | CASSWDSTLYEQYF
TRBJ2-1 | few | TRBD2 | TRBV10-3 | TGTGCCATCAGTGAGACCTGGACTAGACTCAATGAGCAGTTCTTC | CAISETWTRLNEQFF
TRBJ2-2 | . | TRBD1 | TRBV7-2 | TGTGCCAGCAGCTTATTTGGTCGGGACAGGGAAAGAACCGGGGAGCTGTTTTTT | CASSLFGRDRERTGELFF
TRBJ2-2 | . | TRBD1 | TRBV9 | TGTGCCAGCAGCGGACTCAGACAGGGTTTAGTGAACACCGGGGAGCTGTTTTTT | CASSGLRQGLVNTGELFF
TRBJ2-3 | . | . | TRBV5-1 | TGCGCCAGCAGCTCCTCGGGCGGGGCCCTGAGGGATACGCAGTATTTT | CASSSSGGALRDTQYF
TRBJ1-6 | . | TRBD1 | TRBV10-1 | TGCGCCAGCAGTGAGTGGACAGGAGGAAATTCACCCCTCCACTTT | CASSEWTGGNSPLHF
TRBJ1-5 | . | . | TRBV5-1 | TGCGCCAGCAGCTTCTGGAGGGATCAGCCCCAGCATTTT | CASSFWRDQPQHF
TRBJ2-3 | . | TRBD2 | TRBV5-4 | TGTGCCAGCAGTATGGGGACTAGCGGGGGCCCCCGCAGCACAGATACGCAGTATTTT | CASSMGTSGGPRSTDTQYF
TRBJ1-4 | . | TRBD1 | TRBV6-5 | TGTGCCAGCAGGGCCACAGGGGCACGATATGAAAAACTGTTTTTT | CASRATGARYEKLFF
TRBJ2-5 | . | TRBD1 | TRBV7-8 | TGTGCCAGCAGCTTAGTGCCCGACAGGGCCAAAGAGACCCAGTACTTC | CASSLVPDRAKETQYF
TRBJ2-6 | . | . | TRBV11-2 | TGTGCCAGCAGCCCTCCTGGGGCCAACGTCCTGACTTTC | CASSPPGANVLTF
TRBJ2-7 | . | . | TRBV2 | TGTGCCAGCAGTGACGCAGGGGCGAGCTCCTACGAGCAGTACTTC | CASSDAGASSYEQYF
TRBJ1-2 | . | . | TRBV7-8 | TGTGCCAGCAGCTTAGAGACAGACGCTAACTATGGCTACACCTTC | CASSLETDANYGYTF
TRBJ2-3 | . | TRBD2 | TRBV7-3 | TGTGCCAGCAGCTTATTCCTCGTTATGCGGGGGGGTGGCGATACGCAGTATTTT | CASSLFLVMRGGGDTQYF
TRBJ2-5 | few | . | TRBV2 | TGTGCCAGCAGTGAACGATTAGGGGGAGAGACCCAGTACTTC | CASSERLGGETQYF
TRBJ1-2 | . | TRBD1 | TRBV10-3 | TGTGCCATCAGTGAGCAAGTCCGGGACAGCTCTTATGGCTACACCTTC | CAISEQVRDSSYGYTF